One sample yielded the 20 T cell receptor beta chains listed below, sequenced in a study of cytomegalovirus exposure and HLA in healthy donors. The PCR ran on 60 Vbeta and 13 Jbeta primers. TCRdb keeps only in-frame clones here, not all; method: immunoSEQ multiplex PCR. The table shows about 240,000 clones, with 80% to 85% occurring only once. The sample consisted of PBMCs. The receptor source for this set is an older woman in good health and CMV-seropositive.

The rearrangement joins TRBV5-1 to TRBJ2-5; 7 bases match TRBD2. The CDR3 has 17 residues. Germline V lookup: CDR1 SGHRS, CDR2 YFSETQ. The ends lost 1 base at V and 0 bases at J; junction bases unmatched: 9. CDR3 amino acids: CASSLIAGDLYQETQYF. The CDR3 bases are TGCGCCAGCAGCTTGATTGCGGGGGACCTGTACCAAGAGACCCAGTACTTC.

The rearrangement uses TRBV4-2 and TRBJ2-7; 7 bases are a match to TRBD2. The CDR3 loop spans 14 amino acids. Germline CDR1 reads LGHNA; CDR2 reads YNFKEQ. The CDR3 nucleotides read TGTGCAAGCGGTTCCGGGACTACCATGTACGAGCAGTACTTC. It encodes CASGSGTTMYEQYF.

The V call is TRBV5-1, the J call TRBJ2-2; 7 nucleotides agree with TRBD1. The CDR3 runs 15 residues. Trimming at V came to 4 bases and at J to 4 bases, leaving 7 bases not matched to a gene. CDR1 and CDR2 from the germline V gene are SGHRS and YFSETQ. The CDR3 region is CASSLVAGGTGELFF. The CDR3 coding sequence is TGCGCCAGCAGCCTTGTGGCAGGGGGCACCGGGGAGCTGTTTTTT. Full variable domain (outside the CDR3, taken from reference TRBV5-1 and TRBJ2-2): KAGVTQTPRYLIKTRGQQVTLSCSPISGHRSVSWYQQTPGQGLQFLFEYFSETQRNKGNFPGRFSGRQFSNSRSEMNVSTLELGDSALYLCASSLVAGGTGELFFGEGSRLTVL.

V usage is TRBV25-1 and J usage is TRBJ2-3, with TRBD2 identical over 10 bases. Germline loops: CDR1 MGHDK, CDR2 SYGVNS. The CDR3 runs 14 residues. V was clipped by 6 bases and J by 1 base; unmatched bases: 1. This CDR3 reads CASRGTSGTDTQYF. In nucleotides, the CDR3 is TGTGCCAGCAGGGGGACTAGCGGCACAGATACGCAGTATTTT. The variable domain in full, completed from reference TRBV25-1 and TRBJ2-3, reads EADIYQTPRYLVIGTGKKITLECSQTMGHDKMYWYQQDPGMELHLIHYSYGVNSTEKGDLSSESTVSRIRTEHFPLTLESARPSHTSQYLCASRGTSGTDTQYFGPGTRLTVL.

This clone was seen just once. The genes are TRBV7-2 and TRBJ1-3; no reliable D call. Germline V gene data show CDR1 as SGHTA and CDR2 as FQGNSA. V lost 4 bases and J 4 bases, leaving 8 bases between the germline ends. This CDR3 contains 13 residues. The CDR3 is CASSSRSGNTIYF. CDR3 nucleotides: TGTGCCAGCAGCTCCCGGTCCGGAAACACCATATATTTT.

V gene TRBV5-1 combines with J gene TRBJ1-2; TRBD1 aligns across 8 bases. The CDR3 runs 14 residues. V lost 3 bases and J lost 2; bases outside the gene matches: 3. CDR1 is SGHRS and CDR2 is YFSETQ in the germline V gene. CDR3 sequence: CASSSGQGNYGYTF. The CDR3 DNA sequence: TGCGCCAGCAGCTCTGGACAGGGCAACTATGGCTACACCTTC.

On this clone: The same CDR3 also results from other DNA sequences found in this sample. The chain is built from TRBV5-4 and TRBJ2-2; the match to TRBD2 covers 9 bases. The CDR3 has 16 residues. Unmatched junction bases numbered 3, after V lost 2 bases and J lost 1 base. Germline V gives CDR1 SGHNT, CDR2 YYREEE (reference sequence). This chain's CDR3 is CASSLAGGLNTGELFF. The CDR3 DNA follows: TGTGCCAGCAGCTTAGCGGGAGGCCTGAACACCGGGGAGCTGTTTTTT.

This chain connects TRBV5-4 to TRBJ1-2; a possible D gene is TRBD1 (5 bases). V lost 2 bases and J lost 0, with 14 bases in between. Looked up from germline, CDR1 is SGHNT and CDR2 is YYREEE (reference sequence). This CDR3 has 16 residues. In DNA, the CDR3 is TGTGCCAGCAGCTTAAGAGGACAAATTGCTAACTATGGCTACACCTTC. Its translation is CASSLRGQIANYGYTF.

The rearrangement uses TRBV6-1 and TRBJ1-5; D not resolved. V was trimmed by 4 bases and J by 4 bases, leaving 17 bases between them. Germline V lookup: CDR1 MNHNS, CDR2 SASEGT. The length of the CDR3 is 16 residues. The DNA for the CDR3 is TGTGCCAGCAGTGCGGCGGGTATAGGGTATAATCAGCCCCAGCATTTT. This gives the protein CASSAAGIGYNQPQHF.

The chain joins TRBV7-9 to TRBJ2-7; tentative D call: TRBD2 (5 bases). There are 16 residues in the CDR3. Germline V gene data show CDR1 as SEHNR and CDR2 as FQNEAQ (reference sequence). V lost 1 base to trimming and J lost 4 bases, with 17 bases between them. In DNA form, the CDR3 reads TGTGCCAGCAGCTTAGATCGCCCGGGAAAAGCGTACGAGCAGTACTTC. As protein: CASSLDRPGKAYEQYF.

The chain combines TRBV6-1 with TRBJ1-1; tentative D call: TRBD1 (6 bases). Trimming took 2 bases from V and 4 from J, leaving 14 bases between them. Germline assignment: CDR1 MNHNS and CDR2 SASEGT. The CDR3 totals 15 residues. The CDR3 nucleotides are TGTGCCAGCAGTGAAACTCAGGGGCAGAGCACTGAAGCTTTCTTT. It specifies CASSETQGQSTEAFF.

The chain links TRBV7-2 to TRBJ2-5; a weak D match, TRBD2 (6 bases). The CDR3 has 13 residues. Trimming removed 5 bases at V and 4 bases at J, with 11 bases between. Germline-derived CDR1 and CDR2 are SGHTA and FQGNSA. CDR3 sequence: CASSELAAETQYF. CDR3 nucleotides: TGTGCCAGCAGCGAACTAGCAGCAGAGACCCAGTACTTC.

The chain links TRBV28 to TRBJ2-1; the match to TRBD2 covers 8 bases. Germline V CDR1 and CDR2: MDHEN, SYDVKM. This CDR3 has 15 residues. V shed 7 bases, J shed 7 bases, and the junction held 12 bases outside the gene matches. The CDR3 region has the DNA TGTGCCAGCACCCAAGCGGGAGTAGGGATTAATGAGCAGTTCTTC. Its protein product is CASTQAGVGINEQFF.

The V call is TRBV6-1, the J call TRBJ2-7, with D possibly matching TRBD1 (5 bases). This CDR3 has 15 residues. CDR1 and CDR2 from the germline V gene are MNHNS and SASEGT. Trimming left V 0 bases short and J 3 bases short, with 12 bases between. The CDR3 DNA follows: TGTGCCAGCAGTGAAGCCGACAGAGTAGTCTACGAGCAGTACTTC. Its protein is CASSEADRVVYEQYF.

The DNA for the CDR3 is TGTGCCAGCAGCCTCGGCAACCGGGACAGGGGGCGGAATGAGCAGTTCTTC. The encoded protein is CASSLGNRDRGRNEQFF. This chain connects TRBV13 to TRBJ2-1; 12 nucleotides agree with TRBD1. J gave up 7 bases and V 5 bases, and 12 bases lay outside the gene matches. This CDR3 comprises 17 residues. The V gene's germline CDR1 is PRHDT and CDR2 FYEKMQ (reference sequence).

The chain combines TRBV19 with TRBJ1-1; tentative D call: TRBD1 (6 bases). This CDR3 spans 13 amino acids. Trimming took 3 bases from V and 3 from J, leaving 8 bases between them. CDR1 is LNHDA and CDR2 is SQIVND in the germline V gene (reference sequence). The chain's CDR3 is CASSMDRDTEAFF. The DNA of the CDR3 is TGTGCCAGTAGTATGGACAGAGACACTGAAGCTTTCTTT. Variable domain in full (rest from reference TRBV19 and TRBJ1-1): DGGITQSPKYLFRKEGQNVTLSCEQNLNHDAMYWYRQDPGQGLRLIYYSQIVNDFQKGDIAEGYSVSREKKESFPLTVTSAQKNPTAFYLCASSMDRDTEAFFGQGTRLTVV.

This sequence joins TRBV2 and TRBJ1-3; tentative D call: TRBD1 (5 bases). Trimming removed 0 bases from V and 4 bases from J, with 13 bases in between. This CDR3 region has 16 residues. Germline CDR1 and CDR2: SNHLY and FYNNEI. This CDR3 is CASSEALGLLGNTIYF. The DNA for the CDR3 is TGTGCCAGCAGTGAAGCATTGGGGCTCCTCGGAAACACCATATATTTT.

This clone appeared once. The V call is TRBV5-1, the J call TRBJ2-5, with 9 bases fitting TRBD1. J gave up 4 bases and V 4 bases, and 5 bases lay outside the gene matches. The CDR3 totals 14 residues. CDR1 and CDR2 (germline): SGHRS, YFSETQ. The CDR3 region is CASSIRQGGETQYF. The CDR3 coding sequence is TGCGCCAGCAGCATCAGACAGGGGGGAGAGACCCAGTACTTC.

V gene TRBV11-2 combines with J gene TRBJ1-2, with D hard to call. The CDR3 covers 15 residues. V gave up 1 base and J gave up 4 bases, with 13 bases separating them. Germline V lookup: CDR1 SGHAT, CDR2 FQNNGV. CDR3 loop: CASSLAPQVFYGYTF. CDR3 sequence (DNA): TGTGCCAGCAGCTTAGCCCCCCAGGTTTTCTATGGCTACACCTTC.

V is TRBV18 and J is TRBJ2-3; no clear D gene. V was trimmed by 1 base and J by 0 bases, leaving 8 bases between them. The CDR3 runs to 15 residues. The germline CDR1 and CDR2 sequences are KGHSH and LQKENI. The CDR3 DNA reads TGTGCCAGCTCACCACTCTACAGTAGCACAGATACGCAGTATTTT. Translating it yields CASSPLYSSTDTQYF.